This is a list of T cell receptor beta chains from one sample in a study of T-cell memory formation after mild COVID-19. One entry per CDR3 protein, called by TCRdb with MiXCR from the 5' RACE reads. The table has 200,000 or so distinct CDR3 sequences, roughly 17% seen once. Sequenced input: PBMCs or a T cell subset sorted from them (not recorded which). The receptors were sampled from an adult woman who had mild COVID-19 (a few samples of this study predate the infection). Cell type and time point are not known. CDR3s include the opening cysteine and the closing phenylalanine or tryptophan. D genes are given only for firm matches. The size entry is marked missing in some rows and otherwise reads once, few, many or a size class.

d_gene: NA
abundance: few
j_gene: TRBJ1-1
v_gene: TRBV20-1
CDR3nt: TGCAGTGCTAGACACCTCAGGCGGTCCTATACTGAAGCTTTCTTT
CDR3aa: CSARHLRRSYTEAFF

d_gene: TRBD1
abundance: NA
j_gene: TRBJ2-3
v_gene: TRBV7-9
CDR3nt: TGTGCCAGCAGCGTATCGACAGGGTTCACAGATACGCAGTATTTT
CDR3aa: CASSVSTGFTDTQYF

d_gene: NA
abundance: few
j_gene: TRBJ2-2
v_gene: TRBV7-2
CDR3nt: TGTGCCAGCAGCCCGACGAGGATATCGAACACCGGGGAGCTGTTTTTT
CDR3aa: CASSPTRISNTGELFF

d_gene: TRBD2
abundance: few
j_gene: TRBJ2-1
v_gene: TRBV6-4
CDR3nt: TGTGCCAGCAGTTACTATGCTAGCGGGGGGACCTACAATGAGCAGTTCTTC
CDR3aa: CASSYYASGGTYNEQFF

d_gene: NA
abundance: NA
j_gene: TRBJ2-7
v_gene: TRBV25-1
CDR3nt: TGTGCCAGCAGAGGCAACCACCCACCCTACGAGCAGTACTTC
CDR3aa: CASRGNHPPYEQYF

d_gene: NA
abundance: many
j_gene: TRBJ2-1
v_gene: TRBV7-2
CDR3nt: TGTGCCAGCAGCTCTCTCTGGGGCGGGATGGGGGCCCGAGGGAATGAGCAGTTCTTC
CDR3aa: CASSSLWGGMGARGNEQFF

d_gene: TRBD1
abundance: few
j_gene: TRBJ1-2
v_gene: TRBV5-8
CDR3nt: TGTGCCAGCAGCTTGTCACCTGACAGGGACTATGGCTACACCTTC
CDR3aa: CASSLSPDRDYGYTF

d_gene: TRBD2
abundance: few
j_gene: TRBJ2-1
v_gene: TRBV7-9
CDR3nt: TGTGCCAGCAGCTTGGCTAGCGGGGGGGCCAATGAGCAGTTCTTC
CDR3aa: CASSLASGGANEQFF

d_gene: NA
abundance: NA
j_gene: TRBJ1-1
v_gene: TRBV25-1
CDR3nt: TGTGCCAGCAGTGAATACGGGGGGGCGAGGGGCAACACTGAAGCTTTCTTT
CDR3aa: CASSEYGGARGNTEAFF

d_gene: NA
abundance: NA
j_gene: TRBJ2-5
v_gene: TRBV7-3
CDR3nt: TGTGCCAGCAGCGTTGCCGGGGCCCGAGAGACCCAGTACTTC
CDR3aa: CASSVAGARETQYF

d_gene: NA
abundance: NA
j_gene: TRBJ1-5
v_gene: TRBV12-3/TRBV12-4
CDR3nt: TGTGCCAGCAGTTCCCAGATTAATCAGCCCCAGCATTTT
CDR3aa: CASSSQINQPQHF

d_gene: TRBD1
abundance: NA
j_gene: TRBJ2-4
v_gene: TRBV20-1
CDR3nt: TGCAGTGCTGGACAGGGCGAGGTCATTCAGTACTTC
CDR3aa: CSAGQGEVIQYF

d_gene: TRBD1
abundance: NA
j_gene: TRBJ2-5
v_gene: TRBV27
CDR3nt: TGTGCCAGCAGGAAACAGGGGAGAGAGACCCAGTACTTC
CDR3aa: CASRKQGRETQYF

d_gene: TRBD1
abundance: NA
j_gene: TRBJ1-4
v_gene: TRBV2
CDR3nt: TGTGCCAGCAGGGGGGACAGGGGGTCCGAAAAACTGTTTTTT
CDR3aa: CASRGDRGSEKLFF

d_gene: NA
abundance: few
j_gene: TRBJ2-2
v_gene: TRBV6-5
CDR3nt: TGTGCCAGCAAGGCTTCTGGAACCGGGGAGCTGTTTTTT
CDR3aa: CASKASGTGELFF

d_gene: NA
abundance: few
j_gene: TRBJ2-1
v_gene: TRBV3-1
CDR3nt: TGTGCCAGCAGCCAAGATTATCCAGCCCCCGGAAAGTACAATGAGCAGTTCTTC
CDR3aa: CASSQDYPAPGKYNEQFF

d_gene: TRBD2
abundance: few
j_gene: TRBJ2-1
v_gene: TRBV6-5
CDR3nt: TGTGCCAGCAGAGCGGGAGGGGGAGGTGAGCAGTTCTTC
CDR3aa: CASRAGGGGEQFF

d_gene: NA
abundance: NA
j_gene: TRBJ2-3
v_gene: TRBV15
CDR3nt: TGTGCCACCAGCATAAGGCGCGATACGCAGTATTTT
CDR3aa: CATSIRRDTQYF

d_gene: NA
abundance: NA
j_gene: TRBJ2-7
v_gene: TRBV6-5
CDR3nt: TGTGCCAGCAAACGCGGGCAGCTAAACGAGCAGTACTTC
CDR3aa: CASKRGQLNEQYF

d_gene: NA
abundance: NA
j_gene: TRBJ2-1
v_gene: TRBV6-1
CDR3nt: TGTGCCAGCAGGAAAGGAGGGGGGACGAACAATGAGCAGTTCTTC
CDR3aa: CASRKGGGTNNEQFF

d_gene: TRBD2
abundance: medium-sized
j_gene: TRBJ2-5
v_gene: TRBV2
CDR3nt: TGTGCCAGCAGTGAAGGTCCTAGCGGGGGCCCTCAGTGGACCCAGTACTTC
CDR3aa: CASSEGPSGGPQWTQYF

d_gene: NA
abundance: few
j_gene: TRBJ2-3
v_gene: TRBV6-5
CDR3nt: TGTGCCAGCAGACGCGGACCTACAGATACGCAGTATTTT
CDR3aa: CASRRGPTDTQYF

d_gene: NA
abundance: few
j_gene: TRBJ2-7
v_gene: TRBV30
CDR3nt: TGTGCCTGGAGTGCGGGCCAGGGGTACGAGCAGTACTTC
CDR3aa: CAWSAGQGYEQYF

d_gene: NA
abundance: few
j_gene: TRBJ2-1
v_gene: TRBV9
CDR3nt: TGTGCCAGCAGCGTTGGACCGCCCGGCGAGCAGTTCTTC
CDR3aa: CASSVGPPGEQFF

d_gene: NA
abundance: few
j_gene: TRBJ1-5
v_gene: TRBV6-5
CDR3nt: TGTGCCAGCAGCTCAAAACCGAGTCAGCCCCAGCATTTT
CDR3aa: CASSSKPSQPQHF

d_gene: NA
abundance: few
j_gene: TRBJ1-2
v_gene: TRBV6-5
CDR3nt: TGTGCCAGCAGTTATCGTCCAAACACTAACTATGGCTACACCTTC
CDR3aa: CASSYRPNTNYGYTF

d_gene: TRBD1
abundance: once
j_gene: TRBJ1-2
v_gene: TRBV12-3/TRBV12-4
CDR3nt: TGTGCCAGCAGTTTGGGCAGGGGGGATGGCTACACCTTC
CDR3aa: CASSLGRGDGYTF

d_gene: NA
abundance: NA
j_gene: TRBJ2-3
v_gene: TRBV9
CDR3nt: TGTGCCAGCAGCCGGAACATCGTAAAGGCTACGCAGTATTTT
CDR3aa: CASSRNIVKATQYF

d_gene: TRBD1
abundance: NA
j_gene: TRBJ2-7
v_gene: TRBV18
CDR3nt: TGTGCCAGCTCACCACCGATGGGACAGCTCTACGAGCAGTACTTC
CDR3aa: CASSPPMGQLYEQYF

d_gene: NA
abundance: NA
j_gene: TRBJ2-5
v_gene: TRBV7-8
CDR3nt: TGTGCCAGCAGCCCTCGGACTGCGGAGACCCAGTACTTC
CDR3aa: CASSPRTAETQYF

d_gene: TRBD2
abundance: NA
j_gene: TRBJ2-5
v_gene: TRBV29-1
CDR3nt: TGCAGCGTTGGGGCCCCGGGGGGAGAGACCCAGTACTTC
CDR3aa: CSVGAPGGETQYF

d_gene: NA
abundance: NA
j_gene: TRBJ1-2
v_gene: TRBV2
CDR3nt: TGTGCCAGCATGGGGTTCTATGGCTACACCTTC
CDR3aa: CASMGFYGYTF

d_gene: NA
abundance: NA
j_gene: TRBJ2-7
v_gene: TRBV12-3/TRBV12-4
CDR3nt: TGTGCCAGCAGTTTAGCGGGCGGGGACTACGAGCAGTACTTC
CDR3aa: CASSLAGGDYEQYF

d_gene: TRBD2
abundance: once
j_gene: TRBJ2-7
v_gene: TRBV20-1
CDR3nt: TGCAGTGCACATAGCGGGAGTGACAACGAGCAGTACTTC
CDR3aa: CSAHSGSDNEQYF

d_gene: TRBD1
abundance: NA
j_gene: TRBJ2-7
v_gene: TRBV7-6
CDR3nt: TGTGCCAGCAGCCCCGAACCGGGACAGGCCTACGAGCAGTACTTC
CDR3aa: CASSPEPGQAYEQYF

d_gene: NA
abundance: NA
j_gene: TRBJ2-3
v_gene: TRBV6-2/TRBV6-3
CDR3nt: TGTGCCAGCAGTTACTCGAAGGGGGTCTCGACAGATACGCAGTATTTT
CDR3aa: CASSYSKGVSTDTQYF

d_gene: TRBD2
abundance: NA
j_gene: TRBJ2-3
v_gene: TRBV7-9
CDR3nt: TGTGCCAGCAGCTTAAGCGTAGCGGGTGTGGTCACAGATACGCAGTATTTT
CDR3aa: CASSLSVAGVVTDTQYF

d_gene: NA
abundance: few
j_gene: TRBJ2-1
v_gene: TRBV5-6
CDR3nt: TGTGCCAGCAGCTTCGGAGGCTCCTACAATGAGCAGTTCTTC
CDR3aa: CASSFGGSYNEQFF

d_gene: TRBD1
abundance: NA
j_gene: TRBJ2-1
v_gene: TRBV12-5
CDR3nt: TGTGCTAGCGATACAGGGGGCGGGTGGAATGAGCAGTTCTTC
CDR3aa: CASDTGGGWNEQFF

d_gene: NA
abundance: NA
j_gene: TRBJ1-5
v_gene: TRBV19
CDR3nt: TGTGCCAGTAGTGCAACCCGGGACGGGTGGAAGCCCCAGCATTTT
CDR3aa: CASSATRDGWKPQHF

d_gene: NA
abundance: NA
j_gene: TRBJ2-5
v_gene: TRBV29-1
CDR3nt: TGCAGCGTTGAGGACGGCAGGGGTGTCCGGGCCCAGTACTTC
CDR3aa: CSVEDGRGVRAQYF

d_gene: NA
abundance: NA
j_gene: TRBJ2-3
v_gene: TRBV29-1
CDR3nt: TGCAGCGTGGCCCCGGGACTTCACACAGATACGCAGTATTTT
CDR3aa: CSVAPGLHTDTQYF

d_gene: NA
abundance: NA
j_gene: TRBJ2-2
v_gene: TRBV7-2
CDR3nt: TGTGCCAGCGGGGGGTATAACACCGGGGAGCTGTTTTTT
CDR3aa: CASGGYNTGELFF

d_gene: NA
abundance: few
j_gene: TRBJ1-5
v_gene: TRBV20-1
CDR3nt: TGCAGTGCTAGAGATCGCAGAAATCCTAATCAGCCCCAGCATTTT
CDR3aa: CSARDRRNPNQPQHF

d_gene: NA
abundance: NA
j_gene: TRBJ2-2
v_gene: TRBV27
CDR3nt: TGTGCCAGCAGTTCACCCGGGGACTACACCGGGGAGCTGTTTTTT
CDR3aa: CASSSPGDYTGELFF